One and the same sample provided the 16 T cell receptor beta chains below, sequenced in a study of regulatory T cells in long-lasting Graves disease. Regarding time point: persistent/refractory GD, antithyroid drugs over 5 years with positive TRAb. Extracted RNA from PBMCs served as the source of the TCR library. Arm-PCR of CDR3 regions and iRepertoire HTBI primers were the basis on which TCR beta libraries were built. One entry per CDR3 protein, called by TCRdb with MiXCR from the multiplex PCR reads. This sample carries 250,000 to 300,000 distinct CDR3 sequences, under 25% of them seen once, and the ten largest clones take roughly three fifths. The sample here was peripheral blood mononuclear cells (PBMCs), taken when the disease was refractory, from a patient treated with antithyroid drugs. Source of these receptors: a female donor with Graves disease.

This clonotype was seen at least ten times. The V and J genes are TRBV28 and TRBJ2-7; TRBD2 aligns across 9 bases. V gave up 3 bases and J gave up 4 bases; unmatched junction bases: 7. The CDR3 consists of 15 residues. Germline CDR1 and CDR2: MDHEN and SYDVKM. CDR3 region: CASSLLAGSWYEQYF. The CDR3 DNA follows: TGTGCCAGCAGTTTGCTAGCGGGAAGCTGGTACGAGCAGTACTTC.

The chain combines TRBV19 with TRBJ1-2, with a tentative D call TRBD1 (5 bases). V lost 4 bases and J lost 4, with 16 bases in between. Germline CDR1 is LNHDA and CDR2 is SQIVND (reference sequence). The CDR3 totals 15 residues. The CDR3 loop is CASSNGLQVRYGYTF. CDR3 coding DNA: TGTGCCAGTAGTAACGGGCTACAGGTTCGCTATGGCTACACCTTC.

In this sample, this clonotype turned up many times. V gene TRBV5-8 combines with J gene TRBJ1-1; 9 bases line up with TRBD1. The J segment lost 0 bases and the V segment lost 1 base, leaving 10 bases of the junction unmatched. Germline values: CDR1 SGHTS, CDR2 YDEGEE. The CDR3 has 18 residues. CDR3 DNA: TGTGCCAGCAGCTTGCGGAGACAGGGGGGTTCGATGAACACTGAAGCTTTCTTT. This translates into CASSLRRQGGSMNTEAFF.

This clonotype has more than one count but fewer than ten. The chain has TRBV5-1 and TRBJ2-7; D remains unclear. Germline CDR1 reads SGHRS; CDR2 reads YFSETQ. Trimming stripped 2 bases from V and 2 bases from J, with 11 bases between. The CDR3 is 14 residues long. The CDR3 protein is CASSFQPEAYEQYF. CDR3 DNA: TGCGCCAGCAGCTTCCAGCCAGAAGCCTACGAGCAGTACTTC.

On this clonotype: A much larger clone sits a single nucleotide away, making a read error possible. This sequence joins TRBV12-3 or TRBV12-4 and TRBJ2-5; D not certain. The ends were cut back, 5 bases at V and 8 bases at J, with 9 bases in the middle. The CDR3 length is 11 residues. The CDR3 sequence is CASSELGTQYF. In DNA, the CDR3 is TGTGCCAGCAGTGAGCTGGGTACCCAGTACTTC.

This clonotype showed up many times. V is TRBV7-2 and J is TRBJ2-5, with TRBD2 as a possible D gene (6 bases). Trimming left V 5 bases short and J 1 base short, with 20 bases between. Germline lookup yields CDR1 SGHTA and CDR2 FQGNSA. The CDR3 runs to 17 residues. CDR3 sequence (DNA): TGTGCCAGCAGCCTCATGGGAGGCGGGGCCATCCAAGAGACCCAGTACTTC. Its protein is CASSLMGGGAIQETQYF. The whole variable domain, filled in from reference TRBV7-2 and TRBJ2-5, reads GAGVSQSPSNKVTEKGKDVELRCDPISGHTALYWYRQSLGQGLEFLIYFQGNSAPDKSGLPSDRFSAERTGGSVSTLTIQRTQQEDSAVYLCASSLMGGGAIQETQYFGPGTRLLVL.

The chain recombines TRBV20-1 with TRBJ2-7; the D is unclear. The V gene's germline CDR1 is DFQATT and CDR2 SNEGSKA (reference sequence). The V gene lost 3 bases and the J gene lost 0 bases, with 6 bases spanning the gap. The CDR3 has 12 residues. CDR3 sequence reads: CSASQNSYEQYF. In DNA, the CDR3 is TGCAGTGCTAGCCAGAACTCCTACGAGCAGTACTTC.

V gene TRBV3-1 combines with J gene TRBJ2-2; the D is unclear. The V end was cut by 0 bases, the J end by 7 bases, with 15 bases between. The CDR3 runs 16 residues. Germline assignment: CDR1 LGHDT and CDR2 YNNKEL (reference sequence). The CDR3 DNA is TGTGCCAGCAGCCAAGATTTACAACTCATCGACGGGGAGCTGTTTTTT. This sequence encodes CASSQDLQLIDGELFF.

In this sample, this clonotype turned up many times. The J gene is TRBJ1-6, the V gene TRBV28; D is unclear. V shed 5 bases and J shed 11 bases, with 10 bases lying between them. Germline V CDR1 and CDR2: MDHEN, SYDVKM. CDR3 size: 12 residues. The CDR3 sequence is CASSDFRTPLHF. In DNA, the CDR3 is TGTGCCAGCAGTGACTTCAGAACACCCCTCCACTTT.

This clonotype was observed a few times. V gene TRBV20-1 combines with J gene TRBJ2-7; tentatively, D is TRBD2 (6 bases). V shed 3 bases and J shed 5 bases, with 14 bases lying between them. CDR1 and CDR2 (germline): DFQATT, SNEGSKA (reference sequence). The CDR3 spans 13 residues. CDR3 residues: CSASGSALHEQYF. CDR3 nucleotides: TGCAGTGCTAGCGGGAGTGCCCTCCACGAGCAGTACTTC.

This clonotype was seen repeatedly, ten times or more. Here the CDR3 DNA reads TGCAGTGCTAGAGACCAGGCGCTTACTACCGAGCAGTACTTC. Translating it yields CSARDQALTTEQYF. V gene TRBV20-1 combines with J gene TRBJ2-7; no reliable D call. With 0 bases removed from V and 6 bases from J, the gap between germline ends came to 15 bases. CDR1 and CDR2 (germline): DFQATT, SNEGSKA (reference sequence). This CDR3 spans 14 amino acids.

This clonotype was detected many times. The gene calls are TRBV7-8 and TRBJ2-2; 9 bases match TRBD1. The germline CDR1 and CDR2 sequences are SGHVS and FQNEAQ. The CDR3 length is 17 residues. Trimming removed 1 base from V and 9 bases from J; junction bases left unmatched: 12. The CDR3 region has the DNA TGTGCCAGCAGCTTAGAGGCAGGGACAGGGTATCTCCGGGAGCTGTTTTTT. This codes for CASSLEAGTGYLRELFF.

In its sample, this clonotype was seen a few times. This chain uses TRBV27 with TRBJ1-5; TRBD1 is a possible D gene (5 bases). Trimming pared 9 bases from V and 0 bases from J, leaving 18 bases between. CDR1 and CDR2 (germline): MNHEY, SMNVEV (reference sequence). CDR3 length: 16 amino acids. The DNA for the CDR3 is TGTGCCAGTGGCGAGCTAGGGGCTTATAGCAATCAGCCCCAGCATTTT. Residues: CASGELGAYSNQPQHF.

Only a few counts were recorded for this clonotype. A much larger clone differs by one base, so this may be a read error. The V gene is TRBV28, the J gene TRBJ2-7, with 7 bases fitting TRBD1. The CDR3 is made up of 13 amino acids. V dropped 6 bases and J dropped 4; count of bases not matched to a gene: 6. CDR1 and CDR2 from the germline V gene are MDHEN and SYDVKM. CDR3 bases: TGTGCCAGCAGGGGGGACAGCCTTTACGAGCAGTACTTC. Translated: CASRGDSLYEQYF.

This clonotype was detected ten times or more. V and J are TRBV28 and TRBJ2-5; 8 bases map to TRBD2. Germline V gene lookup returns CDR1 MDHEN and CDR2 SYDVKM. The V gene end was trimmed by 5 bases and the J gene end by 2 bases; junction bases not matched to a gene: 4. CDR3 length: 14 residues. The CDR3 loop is CASSLRGGQETQYF. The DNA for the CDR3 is TGTGCCAGCAGTCTACGGGGGGGTCAAGAGACCCAGTACTTC.

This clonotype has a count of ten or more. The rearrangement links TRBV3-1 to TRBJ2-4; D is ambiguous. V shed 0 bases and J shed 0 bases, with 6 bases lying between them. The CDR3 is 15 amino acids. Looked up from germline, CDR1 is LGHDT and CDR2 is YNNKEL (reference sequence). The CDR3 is CASSQDTTAKNIQYF. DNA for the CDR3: TGTGCCAGCAGCCAAGATACTACAGCCAAAAACATTCAGTACTTC.